A selection of T cell receptor beta chains follows, all from one sample in a study of T cell responses to AZD1222 COVID-19 vaccine. Assay: immunoSEQ multiplex PCR; the TCRdb copy retains only in-frame clones and omits some. The sample shows around 190,000 clones, around 94% of them seen only once. The sample in question was peripheral blood, obtained on day 0 of AZD1222 vaccination. These receptor sequences come from an adult in good health. Both conserved end residues are part of each CDR3. A D gene is named only where the DNA matches it firmly. Part of the rows lack a size; the others show once, few, many or a class for expanded clones.

D gene	clone size	V gene	J gene	CDR3 protein	CDR3 DNA
NA	NA	TRBV5-8	TRBJ2-5	CASRTGRTVETQYF	TGTGCCAGCAGGACGGGACGCACCGTCGAGACCCAGTACTTC
NA	NA	TRBV6-5	TRBJ1-1	CASRQTGGMNTEAFF	TGTGCCAGCAGGCAGACAGGTGGCATGAACACTGAAGCTTTCTTT
TRBD1	NA	TRBV5-1	TRBJ1-5	CASSPGQGGNQPQHF	TGCGCCAGCAGCCCTGGACAGGGTGGCAATCAGCCCCAGCATTTT
NA	once	TRBV10-3	TRBJ1-2	CAIAGTGAGANYGYTF	TGTGCCATCGCAGGGACCGGGGCAGGGGCTAACTATGGCTACACCTTC
NA	NA	TRBV10-1	TRBJ2-5	CASSEFLEGFMFWAQYF	TGCGCCAGCAGTGAGTTCCTGGAAGGGTTTATGTTTTGGGCCCAGTACTTC
NA	once	TRBV7-2	TRBJ2-2	CASGGTGELFF	TGTGCCAGCGGAGGAACCGGGGAGCTGTTTTTT
NA	NA	TRBV7-2	TRBJ2-7	CASSSPAGAHEQYF	TGTGCCAGCAGCTCCCCCGCGGGGGCGCACGAGCAGTACTTC
NA	once	TRBV6-1	TRBJ1-2	CASSDSPNYGYTF	TGTGCCAGCAGTGACAGTCCTAACTATGGCTACACCTTC
NA	NA	TRBV6-2/TRBV6-3	TRBJ1-2	CASSYSTQPIYGYTF	TGTGCCAGCAGTTACTCGACGCAACCCATCTATGGCTACACCTTC
NA	NA	TRBV7-9	TRBJ1-2	CASSSDRTYGYTF	TGTGCCAGCAGCTCCGACAGAACCTATGGCTACACCTTC
NA	NA	TRBV5-1	TRBJ1-4	CASSAGTLNEKLFF	TGCGCCAGCAGCGCCGGGACGCTTAATGAAAAACTGTTTTTT
TRBD1	NA	TRBV30	TRBJ1-4	CAWRGAGGSEKLFF	TGTGCCTGGAGAGGGGCAGGGGGCAGCGAAAAACTGTTTTTT
NA	NA	TRBV3-1/TRBV3-2	TRBJ1-4	CASSQILGQRNEKLFF	TGTGCCAGCAGCCAAATTCTCGGGCAGCGGAATGAAAAACTGTTTTTT
NA	NA	TRBV28	TRBJ1-2	CASIPRGGSGYTF	TGTGCCAGCATTCCTAGGGGGGGTTCCGGCTACACCTTC
NA	NA	TRBV29-1	TRBJ1-1	CSLTQNTEAFF	TGCAGCCTTACACAGAACACTGAAGCTTTCTTT
NA	NA	TRBV11-1	TRBJ2-7	CASSWGQGSYEQYF	TGTGCCAGCAGCTGGGGGCAGGGCTCCTACGAGCAGTACTTC
TRBD2	NA	TRBV7-9	TRBJ2-3	CASSQGAGDTDTQYF	TGTGCCAGCAGTCAAGGAGCGGGGGACACAGATACGCAGTATTTT
NA	NA	TRBV12-3/TRBV12-4	TRBJ2-5	CASSFGQKETQYF	TGTGCCAGCAGTTTCGGACAGAAAGAGACCCAGTACTTC
TRBD1	once	TRBV6-2/TRBV6-3	TRBJ1-6	CASSYQGQGASSPLHF	TGTGCCAGCAGTTACCAGGGACAGGGGGCGAGTTCACCCCTCCACTTT
NA	NA	TRBV5-4	TRBJ1-2	CASSLVLSRRGANYGYTF	TGTGCCAGCAGCTTAGTCCTCTCACGGCGAGGGGCGAACTATGGCTACACCTTC
NA	few	TRBV11-2	TRBJ1-4	CASSPSGPEKLFF	TGTGCCAGCAGCCCCTCCGGGCCGGAAAAACTGTTTTTT
NA	NA	TRBV10-3	TRBJ2-3	CAPHNRKPDTQYF	TGTGCCCCCCATAATAGGAAGCCGGATACGCAGTATTTT
TRBD1	NA	TRBV7-2	TRBJ1-1	CASSAGQGSLEAFF	TGTGCCAGCAGCGCAGGACAGGGGAGCCTTGAAGCTTTCTTT
NA	NA	TRBV2	TRBJ1-2	CASRETGLYGYTF	TGTGCCAGCAGGGAGACCGGGCTCTATGGCTACACCTTC
TRBD1	NA	TRBV4-1	TRBJ1-5	CASSQEGGQFNQPQHF	TGCGCCAGCAGCCAAGAGGGGGGACAGTTTAATCAGCCCCAGCATTTT
NA	NA	TRBV5-1	TRBJ2-3	CASSPLTSASTDTQYF	TGCGCCAGCAGCCCCCTTACGAGCGCTAGCACAGATACGCAGTATTTT
NA	NA	TRBV12-3/TRBV12-4	TRBJ1-2	CASSFDRYYSYTF	TGTGCCAGCAGTTTCGACAGATATTATAGCTACACCTTC
NA	NA	TRBV28	TRBJ1-1	CASRAHKGMNTEAFF	TGTGCCAGCAGAGCCCACAAGGGGATGAACACTGAAGCTTTCTTT
TRBD2	NA	TRBV7-9	TRBJ2-3	CASSLKAGGTWSTDTQYF	TGTGCCAGCAGCTTAAAAGCGGGGGGTACTTGGAGCACAGATACGCAGTATTTT
NA	NA	TRBV6-5	TRBJ1-3	CASSYSSGNTIYF	TGTGCCAGCAGTTACAGCTCTGGAAACACCATATATTTT
TRBD2	few	TRBV7-2	TRBJ2-3	CASSPLSGVVGTDTQYF	TGTGCCAGCAGCCCCCTTAGCGGGGTGGTTGGCACAGATACGCAGTATTTT
TRBD1	NA	TRBV19	TRBJ2-2	CASSPGTGITGELFF	TGTGCCAGTAGTCCTGGGACAGGGATCACCGGGGAGCTGTTTTTT
NA	NA	TRBV28	TRBJ2-3	CASTTRDTQYF	TGTGCCAGCACCACCAGGGATACGCAGTATTTT
NA	NA	TRBV18	TRBJ1-2	CASSPGQGYYGYTF	TGTGCCAGCTCACCTGGGCAGGGATACTATGGCTACACCTTC
NA	NA	TRBV25-1	TRBJ1-6	CASSYLNSPLHF	TGTGCCAGCTCGTACCTCAATTCACCCCTCCACTTT
NA	NA	TRBV2	TRBJ2-3	CASSEVISGDLGADTQYF	TGTGCCAGCAGTGAAGTCATTTCGGGGGACCTTGGGGCAGATACGCAGTATTTT
TRBD2	NA	TRBV2	TRBJ2-5	CASSALAGGLSRKTQYF	TGTGCCAGCAGTGCCCTAGCGGGGGGGCTTAGTAGAAAGACCCAGTACTTC
TRBD1	NA	TRBV6-2/TRBV6-3	TRBJ1-5	CASSLLGQGHNQPQHF	TGTGCCAGCAGCCTCCTAGGACAGGGCCACAATCAGCCCCAGCATTTT
NA	once	TRBV2	TRBJ2-7	CASSQPTFPYEQYF	TGTGCCAGCAGCCAGCCGACCTTCCCCTACGAGCAGTACTTC
NA	NA	TRBV2	TRBJ1-1	CASSSDRNTEAFF	TGTGCCAGCAGTTCGGACAGGAACACTGAAGCTTTCTTT
NA	NA	TRBV9	TRBJ2-1	CASSVGDYNEQFF	TGTGCCAGCAGCGTTGGGGACTACAATGAGCAGTTCTTC
TRBD2	NA	TRBV29-1	TRBJ2-7	CSATAGGTYEQYF	TGCAGCGCTACCGCGGGGGGTACCTACGAGCAGTACTTC
NA	NA	TRBV30	TRBJ1-6	CAWSASRTGTLGGSPLHF	TGTGCCTGGAGTGCTTCACGCACAGGGACTTTAGGAGGGTCACCCCTCCACTTT
NA	NA	TRBV21-1	TRBJ2-6	CASSKDVVGQTTSSGANVLTF	TGTGCCAGCAGCAAAGACGTTGTTGGGCAGACTACTAGCTCTGGGGCCAACGTCCTGACTTTC
NA	NA	TRBV2	TRBJ1-2	CASSLEGGYTF	TGTGCCAGCAGTTTGGAGGGTGGCTACACCTTC
NA	NA	TRBV6-5	TRBJ1-6	CASGRSSYNSPLHF	TGTGCCAGCGGCCGAAGCTCCTATAATTCACCCCTCCACTTT
NA	NA	TRBV2	TRBJ2-7	CASTGLYYEQYF	TGTGCCAGCACCGGACTCTACTACGAGCAGTACTTC
NA	NA	TRBV5-5	TRBJ2-3	CASSLVGQITDTQYF	TGTGCCAGCAGCTTAGTCGGACAGATCACAGATACGCAGTATTTT
TRBD2	NA	TRBV5-1	TRBJ2-1	CASSLSGGSYNEQFF	TGCGCCAGCAGCTTGTCGGGGGGGTCCTACAATGAGCAGTTCTTC
NA	few	TRBV3-1/TRBV3-2	TRBJ2-7	CASSQTRTSSPYEQYF	TGTGCCAGCAGCCAAACCCGGACTTCCTCCCCCTACGAGCAGTACTTC
NA	NA	TRBV6-5	TRBJ1-1	CASRGGLTEAFF	TGTGCCAGCAGGGGGGGCCTCACTGAAGCTTTCTTT
NA	NA	TRBV7-6	TRBJ1-4	CASSLGGGTTNEKLFF	TGTGCCAGCAGCTTAGGAGGGGGAACAACTAATGAAAAACTGTTTTTT
TRBD2	NA	TRBV5-1	TRBJ2-1	CASSLGRLADEQFF	TGCGCCAGCAGCTTGGGTAGACTAGCAGACGAGCAGTTCTTC
NA	NA	TRBV27	TRBJ1-6	CASAGFGRSLHF	TGTGCCAGCGCAGGATTCGGGAGGTCCCTCCACTTT
NA	NA	TRBV25-1	TRBJ1-1	CASSASRRMGGGTEAFF	TGTGCCAGCAGTGCTAGTAGGAGAATGGGGGGTGGTACTGAAGCTTTCTTT